Below are 10 T cell receptor beta chains sequenced from a single sample in a study of blood T cell repertoires in COVID-19. The method was immunoSEQ multiplex PCR; TCRdb's version includes in-frame clones alone and lacks a portion of them. The table records under 300,000 clones, around 80% of them present only once. The sequenced sample consisted of peripheral blood. The receptors shown here come from a woman aged 18-29 years with acute or convalescent COVID-19.

This chain uses TRBV5-1 with TRBJ1-2; tentatively, D is TRBD1 (5 bases). Per germline, CDR1 SGHRS and CDR2 YFSETQ. The CDR3 covers 13 residues. V was pared by 2 bases and J by 1 base, with 6 bases between. The CDR3 DNA follows: TGCGCCAGCAGCTTCGACAGTAACTATGGCTACACCTTC. Its protein product is CASSFDSNYGYTF. Full variable domain (missing parts from reference TRBV5-1 and TRBJ1-2): KAGVTQTPRYLIKTRGQQVTLSCSPISGHRSVSWYQQTPGQGLQFLFEYFSETQRNKGNFPGRFSGRQFSNSRSEMNVSTLELGDSALYLCASSFDSNYGYTFGSGTRLTVV.

The chain has TRBV5-5 and TRBJ1-3; 7 positions match TRBD1. V dropped 4 bases and J dropped 8; count of bases not matched to a gene: 9. Germline lookup yields CDR1 SGHKS and CDR2 YYEKEE (reference sequence). The CDR3 is 14 residues long. The DNA for the CDR3 is TGTGCCAGCAGCCCCACAGGGGCAGTGGACACCATATATTTT. It encodes CASSPTGAVDTIYF.

CDR3 in DNA: TGTGCCATACAGGGGGCTAGCTACGAGCAGTACTTC. Translation: CAIQGASYEQYF. The chain combines TRBV10-3 with TRBJ2-7, with 9 bases lining up with TRBD1. The germline gives CDR1 ENHRY, CDR2 SYGVKD. The CDR3 is 12 residues long. V dropped 9 bases and J dropped 3; count of bases not matched to a gene: 3.

The chain recombines TRBV6-2 or TRBV6-3 with TRBJ1-3; D ambiguous. The germline V gene has CDR1 MNHEY and CDR2 SVGEGT. V was shortened by 2 bases and J by 7 bases, with 12 bases between the two germline ends. The CDR3 sequence is 14 residues long. The DNA of the CDR3 is TGTGCCAGCAGTTACCAGTATCCCGGGAACACCATATATTTT. It translates to CASSYQYPGNTIYF.

A single count supports this clone. The J gene is TRBJ1-1, the V gene TRBV7-9, with TRBD1 as a possible D gene (5 bases). Trimming took off 0 bases at V and 3 bases at J, with 11 bases between the two ends. CDR1 is SEHNR and CDR2 is FQNEAQ in the germline V gene (reference sequence). This CDR3 has 15 residues. In nucleotides, the CDR3 is TGTGCCAGCAGCTTAGCAGGGGCGCGACACACTGAAGCTTTCTTT. Translation: CASSLAGARHTEAFF. The variable domain in full, with the rest retrieved from reference TRBV7-9 and TRBJ1-1, is DTGVSQNPRHKITKRGQNVTFRCDPISEHNRLYWYRQTLGQGPEFLTYFQNEAQLEKSRLLSDRFSAERPKGSFSTLEIQRTEQGDSAMYLCASSLAGARHTEAFFGQGTRLTVV.

This chain joins TRBV5-6 and TRBJ1-3; D is ambiguous. The CDR3 runs 15 residues. Germline lookup yields CDR1 SGHDT and CDR2 YYEEEE. V was clipped by 0 bases and J by 5 bases, with 12 bases between them. The CDR3 spells CASSLESGSRNTIYF. CDR3 nucleotides: TGTGCCAGCAGCTTGGAATCAGGTTCTAGAAACACCATATATTTT.

The V call is TRBV2, the J call TRBJ1-5, with TRBD1 as a possible D gene (6 bases). Per the germline V gene, CDR1 is SNHLY and CDR2 is FYNNEI. The CDR3 runs to 14 residues. The V end was cut by 7 bases, the J end by 0 bases, with 10 bases between. The CDR3 sequence is CASTGQYSNQPQHF. The CDR3 region has the DNA TGTGCCAGCACCGGACAGTATAGCAATCAGCCCCAGCATTTT.

In its sample, this clone was seen a few times. The chain combines TRBV30 with TRBJ1-1, with 9 bases that match TRBD1. The CDR3 covers 15 residues. V was pared by 5 bases and J by 8 bases, with 15 bases of the junction left unmatched. CDR1 is GTSNPN and CDR2 is SVGIG in the germline V gene (reference sequence). This CDR3 reads CAWELGTGLLGEAFF. CDR3 bases: TGTGCCTGGGAACTTGGGACAGGGTTGCTCGGCGAAGCTTTCTTT.

CDR3 in amino acids: CASSPRRVNTEAFF. The CDR3 DNA sequence: TGTGCCAGCAGCCCAAGGCGGGTAAACACTGAAGCTTTCTTT. The chain joins TRBV7-2 to TRBJ1-1; D is ambiguous. Trimming removed 5 bases from V and 2 bases from J, with 12 bases in between. This CDR3 has 14 residues. In germline, CDR1 is SGHTA, CDR2 FQGNSA.

The chain recombines TRBV6-5 with TRBJ1-5; weak D call: TRBD1 (5 bases). The CDR3 extends over 16 amino acids. Germline CDR1 reads MNHEY; CDR2 reads SVGAGI. V was pared by 0 bases and J by 2 bases, with 11 bases between. Here the CDR3 DNA reads TGTGCCAGCAGTTACTCCGCAGGGCCGGGCAATCAGCCCCAGCATTTT. Translated: CASSYSAGPGNQPQHF.